These 10 T cell receptor beta chains were sequenced from one sample in a study of shared clonotypes between healthy human individuals. Data came from immunoSEQ multiplex PCR; TCRdb stores just in-frame clones and leaves some out. The data show 850,000 to 1,100,000 clones, 70% to 80% seen once. Sequencing was done on a sample of memory CD4+ T cells from PBMCs. Subset: CD45RA-negative fraction. These receptors were taken from a man between 18 and 35 years old in good health. Some clones in this sample may be carry-over from other donors' samples.

The rearrangement uses TRBV29-1 and TRBJ1-2, with D hard to call. The CDR3 runs 13 residues. Germline V gives CDR1 SQVTM, CDR2 ANQGSEA. V dropped 4 bases and J dropped 2 bases, with 11 bases sitting between them. The CDR3 spells CSVGPGQNYGYTF. The CDR3 DNA reads TGCAGCGTTGGCCCTGGGCAGAACTATGGCTACACCTTC.

This clone occurred a few times. The chain combines TRBV5-1 with TRBJ2-3; 8 nucleotides line up with TRBD2. V was pared by 4 bases and J by 0 bases, with 7 bases of the junction left unmatched. Germline V gene lookup returns CDR1 SGHRS and CDR2 YFSETQ. The CDR3 is 16 amino acids. The CDR3 region has the DNA TGCGCCAGCAGCCCACAAGCGGGGGACAGCACAGATACGCAGTATTTT. Amino acids: CASSPQAGDSTDTQYF.

In this sample, this clone turned up once. This chain joins TRBV7-8 and TRBJ1-1; 8 bases are a match to TRBD1. CDR3 length: 17 residues. With 2 bases clipped from V and 4 bases from J, the junction kept 12 bases outside the gene matches. Germline V gene sequence: CDR1 SGHVS, CDR2 FQNEAQ. CDR3 bases: TGTGCCAGCAGCTTAAGTCGGGTACCAGGGGGCCGCACTGAAGCTTTCTTT. Its translation is CASSLSRVPGGRTEAFF.

The table lists this clone with a few counts. The genes are TRBV7-2 and TRBJ2-1, with 11 bases matching TRBD2. CDR1 and CDR2 (germline): SGHTA, FQGNSA. The junction had 4 bases not matched to a gene; V was cut back by 1 base and J by 8 bases. The CDR3 contains 15 residues. In nucleotides, the CDR3 is TGTGCCAGCAGCTTAGTAGCGGGAGGGCCCCATGAGCAGTTCTTC. Its protein is CASSLVAGGPHEQFF.

As concerns this clone: The germline gene is not matched at one end of the junction; a read error may be the cause. The chain uses TRBV7-9 and TRBJ2-5; 7 bases are a match to TRBD1. CDR3 length: 15 amino acids. Germline CDR1 SEHNR, CDR2 FQNEAQ (reference sequence). The CDR3 sequence: CTSSAQTGLQEAQYF. CDR3 nucleotide sequence: TGTACCAGCAGCGCCCAGACAGGGCTCCAAGAGGCCCAGTACTTC.

Turning to this clone: It may be a read error: a sequence one base away is much more abundant. The V call is TRBV7-3, the J call TRBJ1-2; tentatively, D is TRBD1 (5 bases). This CDR3 contains 13 residues. Germline V gives CDR1 SGHTA, CDR2 FQGTGA. V gave up 2 bases and J gave up 3 bases, with 7 bases separating them. The CDR3 DNA follows: TGTGCCAGCAGCTTAGACAGCGACTATGGCTACACCTTC. This sequence encodes CASSLDSDYGYTF.

The chain joins TRBV7-9 to TRBJ2-3; D unclear. CDR3 size: 14 residues. CDR1 and CDR2 from the germline V gene are SEHNR and FQNEAQ (reference sequence). V lost 4 bases to trimming and J lost 1 base, with 9 bases between them. The CDR3 sequence is CASSSVSGTDTQYF. The CDR3 coding sequence is TGTGCCAGCAGCTCAGTCTCAGGCACAGATACGCAGTATTTT.

As concerns this clone: A read error may account for a junction end that differs from germline. V usage is TRBV7-2 and J usage is TRBJ1-2; no clear D gene. In germline, CDR1 is SGHTA, CDR2 FQGNSA. The CDR3 length is 14 residues. The chain's CDR3 is CASSLKGLSAGFTF. CDR3 nucleotide sequence: TGTGCCAGCAGCTTAAAAGGGCTTTCAGCGGGCTTCACCTTC.

The chain links TRBV28 to TRBJ1-3, with D maybe TRBD1 (5 bases). Trimming shortened V by 6 bases and J by 4 bases, and 13 bases separated the two germline ends. Germline loops: CDR1 MDHEN, CDR2 SYDVKM. The CDR3 runs to 14 residues. CDR3 in amino acids: CASRSREGGNTIYF. In DNA form, the CDR3 reads TGTGCCAGCAGGTCCAGGGAAGGAGGAAACACCATATATTTT.

The genes are TRBV10-1 and TRBJ2-1; 14 nucleotides line up with TRBD2. This CDR3 is built from 18 residues. CDR1 WNHNN and CDR2 SYGVQD come from the germline V gene (reference sequence). Germline trimming cut 2 bases from V and 0 bases from J; bases unmatched to any gene: 3. CDR3 residues: CASSEHGTSGSSYNEQFF. The CDR3 bases are TGCGCCAGCAGTGAGCACGGGACTAGCGGGAGCTCCTACAATGAGCAGTTCTTC.